This T cell receptor beta chain was identified during a study of blood T cell repertoires in COVID-19. Cohort placement rested on clinical history that participants reported themselves. Sequencing used immunoSEQ multiplex PCR; TCRdb keeps in-frame clones, though not all of them. The data hold 200,000 to 300,000 clones, with more than 75% observed a single time. After removal of 4 bases from V and 8 bases from J, the junction contained 9 bases not matched to a gene. The CDR3 totals 14 residues. Germline V CDR1 and CDR2: SGHDT, YYEEEE. This sequence was found in a woman aged 35 to 49 with acute COVID-19. Sequenced: PBMCs or T cells enriched from blood (not recorded which). The chain recombines TRBV5-6 with TRBJ2-1; 7 bases fit TRBD2. The CDR3 DNA is TGTGCCAGCAGCAGAGGGGCGGGAGAAGATGAGCAGTTCTTC. Translating gives CASSRGAGEDEQFF.